This entry lists 20 T cell receptor beta chains sequenced from one sample in a study of control samples from healthy donors and cancer patients. Some clones are missing from TCRdb's copy, which holds only in-frame ones; the method was immunoSEQ multiplex PCR. The table records 100,000 to 150,000 clones, roughly 90% of them present only once. Sequenced: PBMCs. These receptors were collected from a middle-aged man with head and neck cancer.

The V call is TRBV9, the J call TRBJ2-1; the D is unclear. V was clipped by 1 base and J by 6 bases, with 5 bases between them. This CDR3 spans 12 amino acids. Germline V gene sequence: CDR1 SGDLS, CDR2 YYNGEE. CDR3: CASSVSFNEQFF. The CDR3 DNA reads TGTGCCAGCAGCGTAAGTTTCAATGAGCAGTTCTTC.

Only a few counts were recorded for this clone. The V and J genes are TRBV11-2 and TRBJ2-1; tentatively, D is TRBD1 (5 bases). Trimming removed 0 bases from V and 0 bases from J, with 15 bases in between. Germline V gene sequence: CDR1 SGHAT, CDR2 FQNNGV. The CDR3 contains 18 residues. The CDR3 reads CASSLEGGRASSYNEQFF. In DNA, the CDR3 is TGTGCCAGCAGCTTAGAAGGCGGCAGGGCCAGCTCCTACAATGAGCAGTTCTTC.

The chain combines TRBV27 with TRBJ2-1; D perhaps matches TRBD1 (5 bases). The CDR3 is 13 residues long. Trimming removed 2 bases at V and 5 bases at J, with 7 bases between. The V gene's germline CDR1 is MNHEY and CDR2 SMNVEV (reference sequence). The CDR3 DNA sequence: TGTGCCAGCAGTTTAAACAGGCACAATGAGCAGTTCTTC. It translates to CASSLNRHNEQFF.

This chain uses TRBV18 with TRBJ2-7; 10 bases agree with TRBD1. The V gene's germline CDR1 is KGHSH and CDR2 LQKENI. This CDR3 contains 17 residues. Trimming removed 0 bases from V and 0 bases from J; junction bases left unmatched: 5. The CDR3 nucleotides read TGTGCCAGCTCACCACCGCAGACAGGGGGCCGCTCCTACGAGCAGTACTTC. It codes for CASSPPQTGGRSYEQYF.

The J gene is TRBJ2-1, the V gene TRBV14; 9 bases are shared with TRBD1. The V and J ends lost 3 bases and 6 bases, in that order; junction bases with no gene match: 9. The CDR3 totals 16 residues. The V gene's germline CDR1 is SGHDN and CDR2 FVKESK. CDR3 sequence: CASSHVPGQGINEQFF. In DNA, the CDR3 is TGTGCCAGCAGCCATGTACCGGGACAGGGTATCAATGAGCAGTTCTTC.

This chain joins TRBV7-2 and TRBJ2-5; no clear D. The CDR3 runs 16 residues. Trimming removed 1 base at V and 2 bases at J, with 14 bases between. Per the germline V gene, CDR1 is SGHTA and CDR2 is FQGNSA. In DNA form, the CDR3 reads TGTGCCAGCAGCTTAGGGTTTGCTCCCGATCAAGAGACCCAGTACTTC. Protein product: CASSLGFAPDQETQYF.

To note about this clone: The same CDR3 is also encoded by other DNA sequences in this sample. This chain links TRBV30 with TRBJ1-3; D not certain. Trimming stripped 2 bases from V and 0 bases from J, with 5 bases between. The length of the CDR3 is 13 residues. Germline V CDR1 and CDR2: GTSNPN, SVGIG (reference sequence). CDR3 in amino acids: CAWSRVSGNTIYF. DNA for the CDR3: TGTGCCTGGAGTAGGGTCTCTGGAAACACCATATATTTT.

This sequence joins TRBV15 and TRBJ2-5, with D possibly TRBD2 on 5 matching bases. The germline V and J ends were trimmed by 7 bases and 3 bases, with 27 bases remaining between them. The CDR3 runs to 18 residues. The germline CDR1 and CDR2 sequences are LNHNV and YYDKDF (reference sequence). Here the CDR3 reads CATTGIPLTGFWKETQYF. The CDR3 nucleotides are TGTGCCACCACCGGGATTCCTCTGACGGGATTCTGGAAAGAGACCCAGTACTTC.

The chain employs TRBV18 and TRBJ2-7; a weak D match, TRBD2 (6 bases). V lost 4 bases and J lost 2, with 15 bases in between. The germline V gene has CDR1 KGHSH and CDR2 LQKENI. CDR3 length equals 15 residues. CDR3: CASSREDGGTYEQYF. The CDR3 DNA reads TGTGCCAGCTCACGGGAGGACGGTGGGACCTACGAGCAGTACTTC. The variable domain in full, with the rest retrieved from reference TRBV18 and TRBJ2-7, is NAGVMQNPRHLVRRRGQEARLRCSPMKGHSHVYWYRQLPEEGLKFMVYLQKENIIDESGMPKERFSAEFPKEGPSILRIQQVVRGDSAAYFCASSREDGGTYEQYFGPGTRLTVT.

The V gene is TRBV5-5, the J gene TRBJ1-6; D gene ambiguous. The V end lost 0 bases, the J end lost 7 bases, and 5 bases lay between the germline ends. There are 13 residues in the CDR3. The germline V gene has CDR1 SGHKS and CDR2 YYEKEE (reference sequence). DNA for the CDR3: TGTGCCAGCAGCTTGGCGGGGAATTCACCCCTCCACTTT. This encodes CASSLAGNSPLHF.

The chain is built from TRBV6-1 and TRBJ2-4; no reliable D call. V was shortened by 0 bases and J by 0 bases, with 12 bases between the two germline ends. The CDR3 contains 17 residues. CDR1 is MNHNS and CDR2 is SASEGT in the germline V gene. In DNA form, the CDR3 reads TGTGCCAGCAGTGAAGCGAAAAAGGGCGTAGCCAAAAACATTCAGTACTTC. This sequence encodes CASSEAKKGVAKNIQYF.

This chain connects TRBV28 to TRBJ1-4, with 7 bases lining up with TRBD1. V shed 8 bases, J shed 5 bases, and the junction held 5 bases outside the gene matches. This CDR3 is built from 13 residues. Germline V gene sequence: CDR1 MDHEN, CDR2 SYDVKM. CDR3 coding DNA: TGTGCCAGCCTGGGACAGACAAATGAAAAACTGTTTTTT. Its translation: CASLGQTNEKLFF.

The gene calls are TRBV7-9 and TRBJ1-1; tentatively, D is TRBD1 (6 bases). Germline V gene lookup returns CDR1 SEHNR and CDR2 FQNEAQ (reference sequence). The CDR3 extends over 16 amino acids. The ends were cut back, 5 bases at V and 4 bases at J, with 20 bases in the middle. The chain's CDR3 is CASSPWGGGDGTEAFF. In DNA, the CDR3 is TGTGCCAGCAGCCCCTGGGGAGGGGGGGATGGCACTGAAGCTTTCTTT. The full variable domain, its missing parts supplied by reference TRBV7-9 and TRBJ1-1, is DTGVSQNPRHKITKRGQNVTFRCDPISEHNRLYWYRQTLGQGPEFLTYFQNEAQLEKSRLLSDRFSAERPKGSFSTLEIQRTEQGDSAMYLCASSPWGGGDGTEAFFGQGTRLTVV.

The chain joins TRBV5-1 to TRBJ1-2; 8 nucleotides agree with TRBD1. The CDR3 loop spans 13 amino acids. The V and J ends lost 4 bases and 10 bases, in that order; junction bases with no gene match: 9. Germline V gives CDR1 SGHRS, CDR2 YFSETQ. CDR3 in amino acids: CASSNTGQGLYTF. CDR3 DNA: TGCGCCAGCAGCAATACAGGACAGGGACTCTACACCTTC.

The rearrangement joins TRBV14 to TRBJ1-1; D uncertain. Germline CDR1 SGHDN, CDR2 FVKESK. Trimming shortened V by 4 bases and J by 3 bases, and 12 bases separated the two germline ends. The CDR3 consists of 14 residues. DNA of the CDR3: TGTGCCAGCAGCCTACGAGACACTTACACTGAAGCTTTCTTT. This encodes CASSLRDTYTEAFF.

The V and J genes are TRBV7-3 and TRBJ2-1; 7 nucleotides align to TRBD2. In germline, CDR1 is SGHTA, CDR2 FQGTGA. V trimming: 5 bases; J trimming: 6 bases; junction bases outside the gene matches: 10. This CDR3 is 15 amino acids long. The chain's CDR3 is CASSPTGGGFNEQFF. CDR3 DNA sequence: TGTGCCAGCAGCCCCACGGGCGGGGGATTCAATGAGCAGTTCTTC.

V is TRBV7-9 and J is TRBJ2-1; the D is unclear. Germline V gives CDR1 SEHNR, CDR2 FQNEAQ (reference sequence). CDR3 length equals 15 residues. V lost 1 base and J 5 bases, leaving 12 bases between the germline ends. The CDR3 nucleotides read TGTGCCAGCAGCTTAGTAGTGGGTGAGAACAATGAGCAGTTCTTC. The encoded protein is CASSLVVGENNEQFF.

This clone was seen just once. The chain uses TRBV6-5 and TRBJ2-1; 7 nucleotides match TRBD2. Germline CDR1 MNHEY, CDR2 SVGAGI. Trimming took 4 bases from V and 2 from J; bases not matched to a gene: 5. The CDR3 spans 15 residues. The CDR3 DNA sequence: TGTGCCAGCAGTTTCACTAGCGACCCCTACAATGAGCAGTTCTTC. Translation gives CASSFTSDPYNEQFF.

The rearrangement uses TRBV3-1 (or the pseudogene TRBV3-2) and TRBJ2-7; tentatively, D is TRBD2 (5 bases). The CDR3 length is 14 residues. CDR1 is LGHDT and CDR2 is YNNKEL in the germline V gene (reference sequence). V lost 3 bases and J lost 0, with 9 bases in between. DNA of the CDR3: TGTGCCAGCAGCCACAGCGGTAGCTCCTACGAGCAGTACTTC. Translating gives CASSHSGSSYEQYF.

The V and J genes are TRBV6-6 and TRBJ2-6; D unclear. V lost 5 bases and J 2 bases, leaving 7 bases between the germline ends. The length of the CDR3 is 14 residues. CDR1 and CDR2 (germline): MNHNY, SVGAGI (reference sequence). The chain's CDR3 is CASSPDPGANVLTF. CDR3 nucleotides: TGTGCCAGCAGTCCCGACCCTGGGGCCAACGTCCTGACTTTC.